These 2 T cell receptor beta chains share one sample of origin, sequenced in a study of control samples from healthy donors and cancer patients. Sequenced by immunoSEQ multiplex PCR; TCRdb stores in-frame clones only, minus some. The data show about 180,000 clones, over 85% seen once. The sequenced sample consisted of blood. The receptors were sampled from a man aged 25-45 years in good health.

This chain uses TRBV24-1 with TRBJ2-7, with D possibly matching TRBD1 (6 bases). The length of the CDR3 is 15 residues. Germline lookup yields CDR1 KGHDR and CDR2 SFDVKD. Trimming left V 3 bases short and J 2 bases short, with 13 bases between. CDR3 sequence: CATSDAGTSTYEQYF. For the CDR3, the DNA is TGTGCCACCAGTGATGCCGGGACAAGTACCTACGAGCAGTACTTC.

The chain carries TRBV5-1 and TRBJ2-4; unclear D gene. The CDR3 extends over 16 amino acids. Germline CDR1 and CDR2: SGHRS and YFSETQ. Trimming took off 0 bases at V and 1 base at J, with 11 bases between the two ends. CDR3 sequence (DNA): TGCGCCAGCAGCTTGGAGGCCGCTTCGGCCAAAAACATTCAGTACTTC. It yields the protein CASSLEAASAKNIQYF.